Sequencing of this T cell receptor (beta chain) was carried out in a study of T-cell reconstitution after alpha-beta-depleted transplantation in children. The V end lost 2 bases, the J end lost 3 bases, and 12 bases lay between the germline ends. Germline V gives CDR1 SQVTM, CDR2 ANQGSEA. The CDR3 totals 14 residues. Unique molecular identifiers were built into the TCRbeta library. TCRdb passed the PCR reads through MiXCR, listing each CDR3 protein once. The repertoire has around 370,000 distinct CDR3 sequences, 16% of them found once; the top ten carry around 41%. The receptor comes from a male patient aged 2-9 years who had a stem cell transplant for acute lymphoblastic leukemia, so the T cells may come from the graft donor. V gene TRBV29-1 combines with J gene TRBJ2-3; perhaps D is TRBD1 or TRBD2 (5 bases each). The sample consisted of PBMCs, mostly from graft donor cells, taken 360 days after TCRalphabeta/CD19-depleted stem cell transplant. The CDR3 region is CSVEIRDGTDTQYF. The CDR3, as DNA: TGCAGCGTTGAAATCAGGGACGGGACAGATACGCAGTATTTT.